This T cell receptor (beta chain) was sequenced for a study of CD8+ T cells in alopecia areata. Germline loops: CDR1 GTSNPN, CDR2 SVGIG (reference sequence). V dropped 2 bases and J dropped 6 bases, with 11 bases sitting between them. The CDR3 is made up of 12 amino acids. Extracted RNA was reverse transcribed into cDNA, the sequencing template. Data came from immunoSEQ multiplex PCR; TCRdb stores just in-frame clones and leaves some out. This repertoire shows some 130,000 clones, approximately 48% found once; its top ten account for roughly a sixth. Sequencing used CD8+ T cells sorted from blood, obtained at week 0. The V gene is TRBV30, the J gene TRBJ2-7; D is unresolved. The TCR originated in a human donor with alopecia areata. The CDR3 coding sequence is TGTGCCTGGAGTCCCACATTCGCCGAGCAGTACTTC. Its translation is CAWSPTFAEQYF.